The present TCR beta chain was sequenced within a study of quantifying T cell responses using KT2 cells. Overall study: RNA was reverse transcribed with TCR alpha and beta constant-region primers.

There are a few counts of this clonotype. The cDNA 3' end received a ligated oligonucleotide with a UMI. An equimolar mix of RC1.1 and RC1.2 primed the beta chain across TRBC1 and TRBC2. TCRdb reprocessed the UMI-ligation and nested PCR reads with MiXCR, giving one entry per CDR3 protein. The sample holds about 33,000 distinct CDR3 sequences, about a tenth seen once. Germline V lookup: CDR1 SNHLY, CDR2 FYNNEI. The ends were cut back, 6 bases at V and 3 bases at J, with 9 bases in the middle. CDR3 length: 12 residues. The chain links TRBV2 to TRBJ2-7, with D possibly being TRBD1 (5 bases). The clonotype originates from a human donor. Sequenced sample: PBMCs spiked with cells of the T cell clone KT2. The CDR3 bases are TGTGCCAGCAGGCCAGACAGCTACGAGCAGTACTTC. Translated: CASRPDSYEQYF.